This TCR beta chain was recovered during a study of cytomegalovirus exposure and HLA in healthy donors. Researchers ran the PCR with 60 Vbeta and 13 Jbeta primers. Clones were read by immunoSEQ multiplex PCR, and TCRdb kept only the in-frame ones, dropping some. The top ten hold approximately 5.3% of the sample, which has approximately 240,000 clones, 82% seen once. Notes on this clone: What it recognizes is unknown.

Study-wide results and caveats: A cluster of highly shared sequence variants was likely a sequencing artifact. When a later analysis was performed, an Asian-associated ancestry cluster reportedly had fewer N-insertions than the 666-donor mean.

The CDR3 has 13 amino acids. Germline lookup yields CDR1 LNHDA and CDR2 SQIVND (reference sequence). Trimming stripped 6 bases from V and 8 bases from J, with 16 bases between. J is TRBJ1-2 and V is TRBV19; unclear D gene. This clonotype originated in a woman between 40 and 55 years old in good health and CMV-seropositive. The sample was PBMCs. CDR3: CASRNSYTEGYTF. The CDR3 DNA reads as TGTGCCAGTAGAAACTCTTACACAGAGGGCTACACCTTC. Combining the CDR3 with reference TRBV19 and TRBJ1-2 gives the whole variable domain DGGITQSPKYLFRKEGQNVTLSCEQNLNHDAMYWYRQDPGQGLRLIYYSQIVNDFQKGDIAEGYSVSREKKESFPLTVTSAQKNPTAFYLCASRNSYTEGYTFGSGTRLTVV.